This T cell receptor (beta chain) derives from a study of read filtering for tumor transcriptome and immune sequencing. The wider study: Transcriptome libraries were built from DNase-treated RNA. TCR-mapped reads were about 3.5 to 10.27 million with IR-seq versus about 85 to 1,300 with RNA-seq.

This clonotype appeared many times. The target antigen is unknown. Sampling of bone marrow took place during active disease in every patient. The library was built from roughly 400 ng RNA with molecular barcoded adaptors for alpha/delta and beta/gamma chains. TCRdb used MiXCR to reprocess the reads, holding one entry per CDR3 protein. The table lists 100,000 to 150,000 distinct CDR3 sequences, 10% to 15% of them singletons. After removal of 7 bases from V and 5 bases from J, the junction contained 9 bases not matched to a gene. CDR3 length equals 15 residues. Germline V lookup: CDR1 LGHNA, CDR2 YNFKEQ. Points from the study as a whole: This fraction held mixed bone marrow immune cells after CD138-negative sorting.

This receptor was obtained from a donor aged 40 or over with multiple myeloma. The V call is TRBV4-2, the J call TRBJ2-2; 8 positions match TRBD2. The sample consisted of a population of CD138-negative cells sorted from bone marrow. The DNA for the CDR3 is TGTGCCAGCACTCCGGGGGGGGCCGGGACCGGGGAGCTGTTTTTT. Protein: CASTPGGAGTGELFF.